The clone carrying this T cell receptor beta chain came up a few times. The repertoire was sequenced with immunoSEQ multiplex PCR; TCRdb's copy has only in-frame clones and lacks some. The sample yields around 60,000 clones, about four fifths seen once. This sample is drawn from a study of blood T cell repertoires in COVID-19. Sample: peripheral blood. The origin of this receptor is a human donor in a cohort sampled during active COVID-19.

CDR3 DNA: TGTGCCAGTTCCGATAAGGGACTAGCGGAATACAATGAGCAGTTCTTC. This sequence encodes CASSDKGLAEYNEQFF. The chain uses TRBV7-3 and TRBJ2-1; 11 bases fit TRBD2. V was pared by 9 bases and J by 4 bases, with 11 bases of the junction left unmatched. The CDR3 sequence is 16 residues long. Looked up from germline, CDR1 is SGHTA and CDR2 is FQGTGA.